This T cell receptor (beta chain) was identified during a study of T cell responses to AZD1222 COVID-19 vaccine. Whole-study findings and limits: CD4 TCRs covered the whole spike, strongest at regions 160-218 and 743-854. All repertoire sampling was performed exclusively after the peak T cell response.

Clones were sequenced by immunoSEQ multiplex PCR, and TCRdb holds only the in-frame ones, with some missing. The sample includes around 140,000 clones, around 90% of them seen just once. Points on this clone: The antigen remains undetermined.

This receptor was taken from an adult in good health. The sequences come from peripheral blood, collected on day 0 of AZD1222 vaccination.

The CDR3 protein is CASSVVELGDTQYF. The CDR3 bases are TGTGCCAGCAGCGTAGTAGAGTTGGGAGATACGCAGTATTTT. The rearrangement links TRBV9 to TRBJ2-3; D gene ambiguous. Trimming removed 0 bases at V and 5 bases at J, with 10 bases between. Germline V gene lookup returns CDR1 SGDLS and CDR2 YYNGEE. The CDR3 has 14 amino acids.